These 8 T cell receptor beta chains share one sample of origin, sequenced in a study of control samples from healthy donors and cancer patients. Sequenced by immunoSEQ multiplex PCR; TCRdb stores in-frame clones only, minus some. The sample yields roughly 180,000 clones, approximately 94% seen once. Material for sequencing was blood. The source is a young woman in good health.

V is TRBV10-3 and J is TRBJ1-5, with unresolved D. V lost 6 bases, J lost 2 bases, and 11 bases lay in between. CDR1 is ENHRY and CDR2 is SYGVKD in the germline V gene. The CDR3 loop spans 14 amino acids. The CDR3 DNA is TGTGCCATCAGCCAAAACGAGGGCAATCAGCCCCAGCATTTT. It translates to CAISQNEGNQPQHF.

The V and J genes are TRBV7-9 and TRBJ1-1; possible D gene TRBD1, 6 bases. The CDR3 extends over 15 amino acids. Trimming removed 1 base from V and 4 bases from J, with 13 bases in between. CDR1 is SEHNR and CDR2 is FQNEAQ in the germline V gene (reference sequence). The CDR3 region is CASSLGGGLSTEAFF. Written as DNA, the CDR3 is TGTGCCAGCAGCTTAGGAGGGGGGTTGAGCACTGAAGCTTTCTTT.

CDR3 region: CASSLARDYGYTF. CDR3 nucleotide sequence: TGTGCCAGCAGTTTAGCGCGGGACTATGGCTACACCTTC. This sequence joins TRBV12-3 or TRBV12-4 and TRBJ1-2, with D unresolved. The germline V and J ends were trimmed by 0 bases and 3 bases, with 5 bases remaining between them. This CDR3 is 13 amino acids long.

The chain carries TRBV7-2 and TRBJ2-1, with D possibly matching TRBD1 (6 bases). The V gene's germline CDR1 is SGHTA and CDR2 FQGNSA. Trimming pared 4 bases from V and 4 bases from J, leaving 17 bases between. The CDR3 loop spans 16 amino acids. CDR3 amino acids: CASSSRGKGNYNEQFF. The CDR3 region has the DNA TGTGCCAGCAGCTCGAGGGGGAAGGGAAATTACAATGAGCAGTTCTTC.

CDR3 amino acids: CASSLQGRGQPQHF. CDR3 in DNA: TGTGCCAGCAGCCTTCAGGGGCGAGGGCAGCCCCAGCATTTT. The V call is TRBV5-6, the J call TRBJ1-5; tentative D call: TRBD1 (6 bases). Trimming took off 4 bases at V and 7 bases at J, with 15 bases between the two ends. Germline values: CDR1 SGHDT, CDR2 YYEEEE. The CDR3 runs 14 residues.

CDR3 loop: CASSQYRQGAGYGYTF. CDR3 coding DNA: TGTGCCAGCAGCCAATATAGACAGGGGGCAGGCTATGGCTACACCTTC. This chain links TRBV4-2 with TRBJ1-2, with 10 bases lining up with TRBD1. The junction had 7 bases not matched to a gene; V was cut back by 2 bases and J by 4 bases. This CDR3 comprises 16 residues. Germline V gene sequence: CDR1 LGHNA, CDR2 YNFKEQ.

The chain is built from TRBV19 and TRBJ2-7; 9 nucleotides align to TRBD1. The CDR3 extends over 17 amino acids. The V gene's germline CDR1 is LNHDA and CDR2 SQIVND (reference sequence). The J segment lost 3 bases and the V segment lost 10 bases, leaving 19 bases of the junction unmatched. CDR3 coding DNA: TGTGCCACTAGCTCCGGGACAGGGCGTTTTGGACGCTACGAGCAGTACTTC. It specifies CATSSGTGRFGRYEQYF.

The chain joins TRBV4-1 to TRBJ2-7; 10 positions agree with TRBD2. Germline assignment: CDR1 MGHRA and CDR2 YSYEKL. With 2 bases clipped from V and 4 bases from J, the junction kept 11 bases outside the gene matches. The CDR3 spans 17 residues. CDR3: CASSQYPERGGGYEQYF. Here the CDR3 DNA reads TGCGCCAGCAGCCAATACCCGGAGCGGGGGGGCGGATACGAGCAGTACTTC.